This passage covers 27 T cell receptor beta chains from one sample sequenced in a study of blood T cell repertoires in COVID-19. Using immunoSEQ multiplex PCR, the repertoire was profiled, and TCRdb retains in-frame clones only, with some absent. The sample shows about 300,000 clones, around 83% of them seen only once. The sequencing sample was made of peripheral blood. The receptors were gathered from a woman between 50 and 59 years old with acute or convalescent COVID-19.

The chain is built from TRBV13 and TRBJ1-1; D possibly corresponds to TRBD1 (6 bases). Trimming shortened V by 1 base and J by 10 bases, and 13 bases separated the two germline ends. There are 13 residues in the CDR3. Germline-derived CDR1 and CDR2 are PRHDT and FYEKMQ (reference sequence). CDR3 coding DNA: TGTGCCAGCAGCTTAGCCCGCGACAGGAGAGCTTTCTTT. Protein: CASSLARDRRAFF.

This sequence joins TRBV28 and TRBJ1-2, with a possible D match to TRBD1 (5 bases). Trimming pared 7 bases from V and 7 bases from J, leaving 19 bases between. Germline CDR1 and CDR2: MDHEN and SYDVKM. The CDR3 is 14 residues long. The CDR3 region is CASMIPAGPFGYTF. The CDR3 nucleotides are TGTGCCAGCATGATCCCCGCAGGGCCCTTTGGCTACACCTTC.

This chain links TRBV5-4 with TRBJ2-5; D gene ambiguous. The CDR3 is 12 residues long. V lost 4 bases and J 4 bases, leaving 8 bases between the germline ends. CDR1 is SGHNT and CDR2 is YYREEE in the germline V gene (reference sequence). The CDR3 coding sequence is TGTGCCAGCAGCCGCTTCGGAGAGACCCAGTACTTC. It encodes CASSRFGETQYF.

The chain uses TRBV12-3 or TRBV12-4 and TRBJ2-3; tentative D call: TRBD1 (5 bases). With 6 bases removed from V and 10 bases from J, the gap between germline ends came to 14 bases. The CDR3 length is 12 residues. CDR3 sequence: CASSNSQDSQYF. CDR3 nucleotides: TGTGCCAGCAGCAACTCACAGGATTCGCAGTATTTT.

The chain employs TRBV20-1 and TRBJ2-3; TRBD1 is a possible D gene (5 bases). The CDR3 consists of 11 residues. The germline gives CDR1 DFQATT, CDR2 SNEGSKA (reference sequence). Trimming left V 7 bases short and J 14 bases short, with 19 bases between. CDR3 sequence (DNA): TGCAGTGTTCCCGACAGCCCCGTCGTGTATTTT. Amino acids: CSVPDSPVVYF.

The DNA for the CDR3 is TGCACCAGCAGCCAAGAATTCAGGGCCGGAACGAATCAGCCCCAGCATTTT. It translates to CTSSQEFRAGTNQPQHF. This chain joins TRBV1 and TRBJ1-5; TRBD1 reflects the table's D call only, with no check against the DNA. TRBV1 has pseudogene status. The CDR3 covers 17 residues.

CDR3 in DNA: TGTGCCAGCAGTCCCTCCGGGGGTAGATACAATGAGCAGTTCTTC. Encoded protein: CASSPSGGRYNEQFF. The rearrangement joins TRBV27 to TRBJ2-1, with D maybe TRBD2 (6 bases). CDR3 size: 15 residues. The V end lost 5 bases, the J end lost 4 bases, and 15 bases lay between the germline ends. Germline CDR1 MNHEY, CDR2 SMNVEV (reference sequence).

The gene calls are TRBV2 and TRBJ2-3; the match to TRBD2 covers 7 bases. Germline loops: CDR1 SNHLY, CDR2 FYNNEI. The length of the CDR3 is 12 residues. Trimming cost V 6 bases and J 6 bases; bases outside gene matches: 3. The CDR3 coding sequence is TGTGCCAGCAGGGGACTATTGGATACGCAGTATTTT. Amino acids: CASRGLLDTQYF.

This clone has just one count. This chain connects TRBV14 to TRBJ2-3, with D perhaps TRBD2 (5 bases). The CDR3 spans 13 residues. CDR1 is SGHDN and CDR2 is FVKESK in the germline V gene. V dropped 10 bases and J dropped 2 bases, with 13 bases sitting between them. Written as DNA, the CDR3 is TGTGCCACCACCGGAGGCTTCACAGATACGCAGTATTTT. It specifies CATTGGFTDTQYF.

This clone was found a few times. The V gene is TRBV10-1, the J gene TRBJ2-2; 10 bases agree with TRBD2. CDR1 and CDR2 (germline): WNHNN, SYGVQD (reference sequence). CDR3 length: 16 amino acids. V trimming: 6 bases; J trimming: 4 bases; junction bases outside the gene matches: 8. The chain's CDR3 is CASRPNSGGRTGELFF. The CDR3 coding sequence is TGCGCCAGCAGACCTAATAGCGGGGGGCGCACCGGGGAGCTGTTTTTT.

This chain uses TRBV7-2 with TRBJ2-2; 7 bases align to TRBD1. The V gene's germline CDR1 is SGHTA and CDR2 FQGNSA. The CDR3 is made up of 13 amino acids. The V gene end was trimmed by 7 bases and the J gene end by 6 bases; junction bases not matched to a gene: 5. The CDR3 here is CASTKGTAGELFF. The CDR3 bases are TGTGCCAGCACCAAGGGGACAGCCGGGGAGCTGTTTTTT.

There are a few counts of this clone. The chain carries TRBV2 and TRBJ2-1; 12 nucleotides match TRBD2. J lost 6 bases, V lost 6 bases, and 6 bases had no gene match. Germline V gene sequence: CDR1 SNHLY, CDR2 FYNNEI. There are 15 residues in the CDR3. CDR3 residues: CASRGLAGGINEQFF. The CDR3 bases are TGTGCCAGCAGAGGCCTAGCGGGGGGGATCAATGAGCAGTTCTTC.

V and J are TRBV3-1 (or the pseudogene TRBV3-2) and TRBJ1-2; no clear D gene. Per the germline V gene, CDR1 is LGHDT and CDR2 is YNNKEL (reference sequence). The CDR3 length is 16 residues. V shed 4 bases and J shed 5 bases, with 20 bases lying between them. For the CDR3, the DNA is TGTGCCAGCAGCCCAAGCAGCCCGACTCATTTATATGGCTACACCTTC. Its translation is CASSPSSPTHLYGYTF.

The V gene is TRBV24-1, the J gene TRBJ2-5; the match to TRBD1 covers 9 bases. The V gene end was trimmed by 2 bases and the J gene end by 3 bases; junction bases not matched to a gene: 6. Per germline, CDR1 KGHDR and CDR2 SFDVKD. The CDR3 sequence is 16 residues long. The CDR3 nucleotides read TGTGCCACCAGTGATTCGAGGGACAGGGTTAAAGAGACCCAGTACTTC. This codes for CATSDSRDRVKETQYF.

V usage is TRBV9 and J usage is TRBJ1-1; D might be TRBD1 (6 bases). The V end was cut by 4 bases, the J end by 1 base, with 14 bases between. Germline assignment: CDR1 SGDLS and CDR2 YYNGEE. CDR3 length: 15 residues. CDR3 amino acids: CASSPRGAENTEAFF. The CDR3 DNA reads as TGTGCCAGCAGCCCCCGGGGGGCCGAGAACACTGAAGCTTTCTTT. The variable domain in full, with the rest retrieved from reference TRBV9 and TRBJ1-1, is DSGVTQTPKHLITATGQRVTLRCSPRSGDLSVYWYQQSLDQGLQFLIQYYNGEERAKGNILERFSAQQFPDLHSELNLSSLELGDSALYFCASSPRGAENTEAFFGQGTRLTVV.

The CDR3, as DNA: TGTGCCAGCAGCGCGCCCCCCTACAATGAGCAGTTCTTC. Protein product: CASSAPPYNEQFF. J is TRBJ2-1 and V is TRBV7-9; D remains unclear. Per germline, CDR1 SEHNR and CDR2 FQNEAQ (reference sequence). With 5 bases removed from V and 2 bases from J, the gap between germline ends came to 7 bases. The CDR3 is made up of 13 amino acids.

V and J are TRBV5-1 and TRBJ1-2; D is perhaps TRBD1 (5 bases). CDR1 is SGHRS, CDR2 YFSETQ, per germline. The V and J ends lost 0 bases and 3 bases respectively, with 12 bases between them. The CDR3 has 15 residues. The CDR3 DNA is TGCGCCAGCAGCTTGGGACAGTCGGTAGACTATGGCTACACCTTC. It translates to CASSLGQSVDYGYTF.

J is TRBJ2-7 and V is TRBV9; 8 positions match TRBD1. The CDR3 has 13 residues. Germline-derived CDR1 and CDR2 are SGDLS and YYNGEE. With 4 bases clipped from V and 5 bases from J, the junction kept 5 bases outside the gene matches. The CDR3: CASSRQGQNEQYF. The CDR3 DNA reads TGTGCCAGCAGCCGACAGGGGCAGAACGAGCAGTACTTC.

This chain connects TRBV28 to TRBJ2-7; the D gene is possibly TRBD2 (5 bases). The germline V gene has CDR1 MDHEN and CDR2 SYDVKM. The length of the CDR3 is 15 residues. V lost 3 bases to trimming and J lost 3 bases, with 15 bases between them. The CDR3 DNA sequence: TGTGCCAGCAGTTTCCCGGCCCTGGGGAGCTACGAGCAGTACTTC. Translation gives CASSFPALGSYEQYF. The full variable domain, rest sourced from reference TRBV28 and TRBJ2-7, is DVKVTQSSRYLVKRTGEKVFLECVQDMDHENMFWYRQDPGLGLRLIYFSYDVKMKEKGDIPEGYSVSREKKERFSLILESASTNQTSMYLCASSFPALGSYEQYFGPGTRLTVT.

This sequence joins TRBV28 and TRBJ2-5; no clear D. The V end lost 2 bases, the J end lost 5 bases, and 6 bases lay between the germline ends. This CDR3 is 12 amino acids long. Germline loops: CDR1 MDHEN, CDR2 SYDVKM. The CDR3 region is CASSLLSETQYF. The CDR3 region has the DNA TGTGCCAGCAGTTTACTTTCTGAGACCCAGTACTTC.

This chain uses TRBV4-1 with TRBJ2-6, with TRBD2 as a possible D gene (5 bases). Germline loops: CDR1 MGHRA, CDR2 YSYEKL. This CDR3 is built from 17 residues. The ends were cut back, 3 bases at V and 4 bases at J, with 16 bases in the middle. CDR3 in amino acids: CASSHMRLKDGANVLTF. The CDR3, as DNA: TGCGCCAGCAGCCATATGCGACTAAAGGACGGGGCCAACGTCCTGACTTTC.

This clone has more than one count but fewer than ten. The J gene is TRBJ2-3, the V gene TRBV2; 9 bases align to TRBD2. Germline V gene data show CDR1 as SNHLY and CDR2 as FYNNEI. This CDR3 is 15 amino acids long. The J segment lost 0 bases and the V segment lost 7 bases, leaving 5 bases of the junction unmatched. CDR3 protein: CASIFTSGSTDTQYF. CDR3 bases: TGTGCCAGCATTTTTACTAGCGGGAGCACAGATACGCAGTATTTT.

This chain joins TRBV18 and TRBJ2-3; 8 bases map to TRBD1. CDR1 KGHSH and CDR2 LQKENI come from the germline V gene. This CDR3 region has 16 residues. The trim removed 7 bases at V and 4 bases at J, leaving 13 bases unmatched. CDR3 DNA sequence: TGTGCCAGCTTAGCCGACAGGGGTCGGAGTTCAGATACGCAGTATTTT. Translation gives CASLADRGRSSDTQYF.

The V and J genes are TRBV5-4 and TRBJ1-2; possibly TRBD1 for D (5 bases). V lost 7 bases and J lost 2, with 18 bases in between. The CDR3 length is 15 residues. Per germline, CDR1 SGHNT and CDR2 YYREEE (reference sequence). As DNA, the CDR3 is TGTGCCAGCCAACGGGGAGGGACTGAAAACTATGGCTACACCTTC. This codes for CASQRGGTENYGYTF.

V is TRBV12-5 and J is TRBJ2-6; D call uncertain. Per germline, CDR1 LGHNT and CDR2 FRNRAP. The V end lost 4 bases, the J end lost 4 bases, and 5 bases lay between the germline ends. This CDR3 is 13 amino acids long. The CDR3 loop is CASGSSGANVLTF. The CDR3, as DNA: TGTGCTAGTGGTTCATCCGGGGCCAACGTCCTGACTTTC.

The chain links TRBV5-1 to TRBJ2-2; TRBD1 agrees at 9 bases. The germline gives CDR1 SGHRS, CDR2 YFSETQ. The CDR3 is 16 residues long. Trimming cost V 3 bases and J 3 bases; bases outside gene matches: 6. Here the CDR3 DNA reads TGCGCCAGCAGCTCCGGACAGGGGACCCACACCGGGGAGCTGTTTTTT. Protein product: CASSSGQGTHTGELFF.

The CDR3 sequence is CASSSSIPGQWAFASGNTIYF. The DNA of the CDR3 is TGTGCCAGCAGTTCCAGTATACCGGGACAGTGGGCTTTCGCCTCTGGAAACACCATATATTTT. The V call is TRBV27, the J call TRBJ1-3, with TRBD1 identical over 7 bases. CDR1 and CDR2 from the germline V gene are MNHEY and SMNVEV (reference sequence). V was clipped by 4 bases and J by 0 bases; unmatched bases: 21. The CDR3 totals 21 residues.